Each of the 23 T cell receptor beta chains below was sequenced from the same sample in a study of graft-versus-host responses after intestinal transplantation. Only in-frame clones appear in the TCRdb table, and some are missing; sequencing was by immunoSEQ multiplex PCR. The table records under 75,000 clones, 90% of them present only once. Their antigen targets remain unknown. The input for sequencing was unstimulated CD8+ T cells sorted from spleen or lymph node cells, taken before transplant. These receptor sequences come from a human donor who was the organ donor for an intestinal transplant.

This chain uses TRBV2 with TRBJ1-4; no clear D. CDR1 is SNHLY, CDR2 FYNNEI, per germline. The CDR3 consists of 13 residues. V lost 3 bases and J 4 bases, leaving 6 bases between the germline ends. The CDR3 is CASSDQNNEKLFF. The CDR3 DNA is TGTGCCAGCAGTGACCAGAATAATGAAAAACTGTTTTTT.

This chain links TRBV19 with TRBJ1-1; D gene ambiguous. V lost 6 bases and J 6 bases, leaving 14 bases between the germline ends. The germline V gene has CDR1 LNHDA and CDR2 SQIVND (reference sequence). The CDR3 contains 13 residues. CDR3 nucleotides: TGTGCCAGTAGCGTCGAGGTTACTGCTGAAGCTTTCTTT. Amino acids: CASSVEVTAEAFF.

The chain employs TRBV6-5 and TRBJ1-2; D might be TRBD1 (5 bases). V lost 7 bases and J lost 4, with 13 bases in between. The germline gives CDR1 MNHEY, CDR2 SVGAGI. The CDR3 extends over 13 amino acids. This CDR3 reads CASKIGGPYGYTF. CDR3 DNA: TGTGCCAGCAAAATCGGGGGTCCCTATGGCTACACCTTC.

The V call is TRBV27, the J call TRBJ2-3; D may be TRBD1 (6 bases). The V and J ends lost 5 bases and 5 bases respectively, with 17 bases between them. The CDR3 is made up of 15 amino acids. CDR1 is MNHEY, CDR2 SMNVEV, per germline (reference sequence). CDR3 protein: CASSRGTSLGDTQYF. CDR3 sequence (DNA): TGTGCCAGCAGTAGGGGGACATCCCTAGGAGATACGCAGTATTTT.

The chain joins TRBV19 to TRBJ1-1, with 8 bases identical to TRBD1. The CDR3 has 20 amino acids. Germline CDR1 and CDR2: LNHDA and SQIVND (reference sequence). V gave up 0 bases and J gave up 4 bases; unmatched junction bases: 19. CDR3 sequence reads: CASSIDPRTGKTSGGTEAFF. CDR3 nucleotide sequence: TGTGCCAGTAGTATAGATCCGAGGACAGGGAAAACCTCAGGGGGCACTGAAGCTTTCTTT.

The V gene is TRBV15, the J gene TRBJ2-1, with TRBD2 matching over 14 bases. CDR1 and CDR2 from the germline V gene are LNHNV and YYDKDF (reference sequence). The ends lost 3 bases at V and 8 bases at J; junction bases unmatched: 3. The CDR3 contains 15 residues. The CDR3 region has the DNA TGTGCCACCAGCAGGACTAGCGGGGGGGCGTATGAGCAGTTCTTC. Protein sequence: CATSRTSGGAYEQFF.

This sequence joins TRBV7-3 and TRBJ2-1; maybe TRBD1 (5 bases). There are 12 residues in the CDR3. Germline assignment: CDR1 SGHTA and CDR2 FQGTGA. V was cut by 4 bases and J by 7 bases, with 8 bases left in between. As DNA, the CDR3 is TGTGCCAGCAGCTCCACAGGAAATGAGCAGTTCTTC. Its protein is CASSSTGNEQFF.

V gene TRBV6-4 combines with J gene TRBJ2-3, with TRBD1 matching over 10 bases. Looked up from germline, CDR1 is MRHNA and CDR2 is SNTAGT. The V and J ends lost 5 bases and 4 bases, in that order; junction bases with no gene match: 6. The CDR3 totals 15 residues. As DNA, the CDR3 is TGTGCCAGCAGTCAGACAGGGGGCGGCGCAGATACGCAGTATTTT. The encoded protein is CASSQTGGGADTQYF.

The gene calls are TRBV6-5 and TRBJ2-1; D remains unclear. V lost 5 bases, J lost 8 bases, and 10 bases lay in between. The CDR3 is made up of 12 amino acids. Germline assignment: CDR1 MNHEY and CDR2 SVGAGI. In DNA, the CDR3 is TGTGCCAGCAGTGCCTCAGTCGATGAGCAGTTCTTC. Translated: CASSASVDEQFF.

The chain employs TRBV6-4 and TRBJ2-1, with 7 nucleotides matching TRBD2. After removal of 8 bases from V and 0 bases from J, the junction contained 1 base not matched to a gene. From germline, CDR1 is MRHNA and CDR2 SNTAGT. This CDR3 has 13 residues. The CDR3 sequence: CASGTTSYNEQFF. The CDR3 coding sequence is TGTGCCAGCGGGACTACCTCCTACAATGAGCAGTTCTTC.

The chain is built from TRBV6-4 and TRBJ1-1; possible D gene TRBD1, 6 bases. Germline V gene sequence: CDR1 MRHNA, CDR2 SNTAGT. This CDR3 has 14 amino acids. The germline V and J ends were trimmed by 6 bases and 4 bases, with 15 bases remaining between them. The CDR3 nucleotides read TGTGCCAGCAGGCCAGACAGGTATGGCACTGAAGCTTTCTTT. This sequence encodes CASRPDRYGTEAFF.

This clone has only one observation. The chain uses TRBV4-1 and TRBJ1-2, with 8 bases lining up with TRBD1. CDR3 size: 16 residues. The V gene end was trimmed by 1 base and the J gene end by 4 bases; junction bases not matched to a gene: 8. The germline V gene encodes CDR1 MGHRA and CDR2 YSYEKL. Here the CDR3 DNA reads TGCGCCAGCAGCCAAGCAGTGAACGACAGGGGCTATGGCTACACCTTC. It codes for CASSQAVNDRGYGYTF.

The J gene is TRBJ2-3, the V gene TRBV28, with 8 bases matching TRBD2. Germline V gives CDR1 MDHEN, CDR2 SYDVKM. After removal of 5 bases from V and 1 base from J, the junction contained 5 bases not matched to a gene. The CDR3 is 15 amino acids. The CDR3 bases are TGTGCCAGCAGTCTGGATAGCGGGGGCACAGATACGCAGTATTTT. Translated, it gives CASSLDSGGTDTQYF.

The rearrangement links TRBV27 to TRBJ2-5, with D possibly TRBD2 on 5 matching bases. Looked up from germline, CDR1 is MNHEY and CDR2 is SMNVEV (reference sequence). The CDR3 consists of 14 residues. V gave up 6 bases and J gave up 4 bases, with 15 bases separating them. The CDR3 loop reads CASSLYGVGETQYF. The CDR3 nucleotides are TGTGCCAGCAGCCTCTACGGGGTTGGAGAGACCCAGTACTTC.

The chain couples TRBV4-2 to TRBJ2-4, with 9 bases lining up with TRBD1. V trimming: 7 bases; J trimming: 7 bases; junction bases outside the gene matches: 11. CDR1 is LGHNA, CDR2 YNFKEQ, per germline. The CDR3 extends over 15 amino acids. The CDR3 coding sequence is TGTGCCAGCACGGAAGACACAGGACAGGGGAACATTCAGTACTTC. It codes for CASTEDTGQGNIQYF.

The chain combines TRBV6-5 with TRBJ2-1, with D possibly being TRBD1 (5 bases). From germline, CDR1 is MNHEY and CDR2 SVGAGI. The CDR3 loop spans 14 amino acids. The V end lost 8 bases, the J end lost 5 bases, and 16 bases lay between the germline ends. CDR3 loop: CASREGVLNNEQFF. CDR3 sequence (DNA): TGTGCCAGCCGCGAAGGGGTACTAAACAATGAGCAGTTCTTC.

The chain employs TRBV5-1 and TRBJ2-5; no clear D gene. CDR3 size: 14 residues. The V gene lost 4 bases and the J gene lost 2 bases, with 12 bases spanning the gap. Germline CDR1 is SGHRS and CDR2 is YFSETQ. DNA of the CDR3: TGCGCCAGCAGCCCCCTTGACGGGCAAGAGACCCAGTACTTC. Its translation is CASSPLDGQETQYF.

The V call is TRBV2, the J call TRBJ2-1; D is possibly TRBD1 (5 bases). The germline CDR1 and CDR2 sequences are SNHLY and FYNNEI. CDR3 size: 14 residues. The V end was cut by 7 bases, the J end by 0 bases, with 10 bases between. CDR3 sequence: CASIRVSSYNEQFF. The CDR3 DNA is TGTGCCAGCATCAGGGTCAGCTCCTACAATGAGCAGTTCTTC.

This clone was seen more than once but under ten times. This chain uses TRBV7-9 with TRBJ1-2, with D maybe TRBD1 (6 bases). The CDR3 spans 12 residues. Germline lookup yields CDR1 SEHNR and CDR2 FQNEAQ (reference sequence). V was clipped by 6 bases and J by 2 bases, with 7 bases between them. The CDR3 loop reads CASRTGNYGYTF. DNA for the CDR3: TGTGCCAGCAGAACAGGGAACTATGGCTACACCTTC.

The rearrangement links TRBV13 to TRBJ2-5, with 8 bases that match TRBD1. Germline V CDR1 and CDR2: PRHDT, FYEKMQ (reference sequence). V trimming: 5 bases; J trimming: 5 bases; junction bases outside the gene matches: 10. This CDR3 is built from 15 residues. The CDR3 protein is CASSPDRGVGETQYF. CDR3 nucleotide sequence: TGTGCCAGCAGCCCCGACAGGGGAGTAGGGGAGACCCAGTACTTC.

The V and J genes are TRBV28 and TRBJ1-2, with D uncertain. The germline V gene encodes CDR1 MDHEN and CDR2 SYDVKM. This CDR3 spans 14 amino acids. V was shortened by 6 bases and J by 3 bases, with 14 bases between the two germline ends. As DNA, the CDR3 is TGTGCCAGCAGCACCCAGGAATCCTACTATGGCTACACCTTC. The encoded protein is CASSTQESYYGYTF.

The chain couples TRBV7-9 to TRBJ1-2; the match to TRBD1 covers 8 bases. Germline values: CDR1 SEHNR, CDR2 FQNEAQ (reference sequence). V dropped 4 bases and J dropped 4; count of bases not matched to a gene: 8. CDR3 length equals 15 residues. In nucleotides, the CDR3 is TGTGCCAGCAGCTGGACAGGGAGAGGTCTCTATGGCTACACCTTC. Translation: CASSWTGRGLYGYTF.

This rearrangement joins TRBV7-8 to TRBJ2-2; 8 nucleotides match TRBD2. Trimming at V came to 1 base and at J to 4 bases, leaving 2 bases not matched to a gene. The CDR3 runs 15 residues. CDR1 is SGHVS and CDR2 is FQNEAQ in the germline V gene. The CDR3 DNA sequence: TGTGCCAGCAGCTTAGTCGGGGGGGCCACCGGGGAGCTGTTTTTT. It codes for CASSLVGGATGELFF.